A single sample gave rise to the 16 T cell receptor beta chains below, sequenced in a study of T-cell reconstitution after alpha-beta-depleted transplantation in children. It was with unique molecular identifiers that the TCRbeta library was prepared. From the PCR reads, TCRdb called clonotypes with MiXCR, one entry per CDR3 protein. The table has a few hundred thousand distinct CDR3 sequences, 13% seen once. Sample: PBMCs, taken from the stem cell graft. The source of these receptors is a human donor who donated a stem cell graft to a child with Fanconi anemia.

This clonotype was counted only a few times. In DNA form, the CDR3 reads TGTGCCAGCAGCTTAGTGATACCGAACACTGAAGCTTTCTTT. Amino acids: CASSLVIPNTEAFF. V and J are TRBV7-9 and TRBJ1-1; D gene ambiguous. The germline gives CDR1 SEHNR, CDR2 FQNEAQ (reference sequence). Deletions cut 1 base from V and 1 base from J, with 7 bases between. The CDR3 has 14 amino acids.

This clonotype has only a few counts. This chain uses TRBV5-1 with TRBJ1-1; perhaps TRBD1 as D (5 bases). Per the germline V gene, CDR1 is SGHRS and CDR2 is YFSETQ. The V end lost 5 bases, the J end lost 1 base, and 15 bases lay between the germline ends. The CDR3 has 15 residues. CDR3 loop: CASSSIGVSNTEAFF. The CDR3 DNA follows: TGCGCCAGCAGTAGTATAGGGGTCTCGAACACTGAAGCTTTCTTT. The whole variable domain, remainder taken from reference TRBV5-1 and TRBJ1-1, is KAGVTQTPRYLIKTRGQQVTLSCSPISGHRSVSWYQQTPGQGLQFLFEYFSETQRNKGNFPGRFSGRQFSNSRSEMNVSTLELGDSALYLCASSSIGVSNTEAFFGQGTRLTVV.

In this sample, this clonotype turned up many times. The V and J genes are TRBV6-1 and TRBJ2-2, with 7 bases that match TRBD1. V was clipped by 4 bases and J by 6 bases; unmatched bases: 2. CDR3 size: 13 residues. Germline-derived CDR1 and CDR2 are MNHNS and SASEGT. The CDR3, as DNA: TGTGCCAGCAGTGGACAGGGCGCCGGGGAGCTGTTTTTT. Its protein product is CASSGQGAGELFF.

The J gene is TRBJ2-1, the V gene TRBV18; no clear D gene. Germline CDR1 KGHSH, CDR2 LQKENI. This CDR3 is built from 12 residues. V lost 3 bases and J 9 bases, leaving 9 bases between the germline ends. CDR3 sequence: CASSPAKGEQFF. CDR3 bases: TGTGCCAGCTCACCGGCTAAGGGTGAGCAGTTCTTC.

This sequence joins TRBV4-2 and TRBJ2-5; D is undetermined. CDR3 size: 11 residues. The germline V gene encodes CDR1 LGHNA and CDR2 YNFKEQ. V lost 9 bases to trimming and J lost 5 bases, with 10 bases between them. The CDR3 region is CARGPRETQYF. DNA for the CDR3: TGTGCCAGGGGCCCCAGGGAGACCCAGTACTTC.

This clonotype was observed once. The chain links TRBV4-3 to TRBJ1-5, with D perhaps matching TRBD1 (6 bases). The germline gives CDR1 LGHNA, CDR2 YSLEER. The CDR3 has 16 amino acids. V was shortened by 3 bases and J by 8 bases, with 20 bases between the two germline ends. The CDR3 protein is CASSQAWPGRGEPQHF. CDR3 sequence (DNA): TGCGCCAGCAGCCAGGCTTGGCCAGGGAGGGGGGAGCCCCAGCATTTT.

The genes are TRBV13 and TRBJ2-5, with 10 nucleotides matching TRBD2. The CDR3 runs 16 residues. Germline V CDR1 and CDR2: PRHDT, FYEKMQ (reference sequence). Trimming took 0 bases from V and 3 from J; bases not matched to a gene: 4. In DNA form, the CDR3 reads TGTGCCAGCAGCTTAGGAAGCGGGGGGGCCGAAGAGACCCAGTACTTC. This translates into CASSLGSGGAEETQYF.

About this clonotype: The CDR3 does not end in the conserved phenylalanine or tryptophan, so this is likely a read error. The V call is TRBV6-1, the J call TRBJ1-3; possible D gene TRBD1, 5 bases. CDR1 and CDR2 from the germline V gene are MNHNS and SASEGT. This CDR3 is 17 amino acids long. CDR3 coding DNA: TGTGCCAGCAGTAAAGCCCGACAGTTCAGCTCTGGAAACACCATATATGTT. This sequence encodes CASSKARQFSSGNTIYV.

There are many counts of this clonotype. The chain links TRBV5-5 to TRBJ2-5; no firm D call. CDR1 and CDR2 from the germline V gene are SGHKS and YYEKEE (reference sequence). This CDR3 contains 13 residues. With 0 bases removed from V and 5 bases from J, the gap between germline ends came to 8 bases. The CDR3 DNA reads as TGTGCCAGCAGCTTGGCCTGGTCCGAGACCCAGTACTTC. Translation gives CASSLAWSETQYF.

A few counts support this clonotype. This chain uses TRBV10-3 with TRBJ1-6, with 7 bases matching TRBD1. V gave up 6 bases and J gave up 7 bases; unmatched junction bases: 6. CDR1 ENHRY and CDR2 SYGVKD come from the germline V gene. The CDR3 is 14 amino acids. The CDR3 nucleotides read TGTGCCATCAGCTACAGACAGGGCAATTCACCCCTCCACTTT. Protein product: CAISYRQGNSPLHF.

This clonotype has more than one count but fewer than ten. The chain uses TRBV5-1 and TRBJ2-1, with D perhaps matching TRBD2 (5 bases). Trimming pared 0 bases from V and 10 bases from J, leaving 14 bases between. This CDR3 contains 14 residues. Germline V gene lookup returns CDR1 SGHRS and CDR2 YFSETQ. CDR3 residues: CASSLGQPRGEQFF. CDR3 nucleotides: TGCGCCAGCAGCTTGGGGCAGCCCCGAGGGGAGCAGTTCTTC.

The sample holds a few counts of this clonotype. The rearrangement joins TRBV19 to TRBJ1-2; TRBD1 agrees at 9 bases. V lost 7 bases and J lost 0; bases outside the gene matches: 9. The CDR3 is 16 amino acids. CDR1 is LNHDA, CDR2 SQIVND, per germline (reference sequence). CDR3 loop: CASTTTGGQSNYGYTF. In nucleotides, the CDR3 is TGTGCCAGTACAACCACAGGGGGCCAGTCTAACTATGGCTACACCTTC.

This clonotype was observed a few times. The genes are TRBV12-3 or TRBV12-4 and TRBJ1-2; the D is unclear. V was trimmed by 3 bases and J by 4 bases, leaving 12 bases between them. The CDR3 has 14 amino acids. The CDR3 here is CASSFSAEGYGYTF. The CDR3 coding sequence is TGTGCCAGCAGTTTCTCAGCCGAGGGCTATGGCTACACCTTC.

In this sample, this clonotype turned up a few times. The chain links TRBV20-1 to TRBJ2-7; D remains ambiguous. CDR3 length: 13 amino acids. The V gene's germline CDR1 is DFQATT and CDR2 SNEGSKA (reference sequence). Trimming removed 3 bases from V and 3 bases from J, with 12 bases in between. The CDR3 loop is CSARQTPYYEQYF. CDR3 coding DNA: TGCAGTGCTAGGCAAACCCCCTACTACGAGCAGTACTTC.

This clonotype has a handful of counts. This CDR3 reads CASSQNTWTGEQYF. CDR3 DNA sequence: TGTGCCAGCAGCCAAAATACTTGGACGGGGGAGCAGTACTTC. V usage is TRBV14 and J usage is TRBJ2-7, with TRBD2 as a possible D gene (5 bases). Per germline, CDR1 SGHDN and CDR2 FVKESK. Trimming stripped 2 bases from V and 7 bases from J, with 15 bases between. The CDR3 sequence is 14 residues long.

This clonotype was found many times. J is TRBJ2-5 and V is TRBV7-8, with D uncertain. Trimming took 6 bases from V and 3 from J, leaving 11 bases between them. CDR1 is SGHVS, CDR2 FQNEAQ, per germline. This CDR3 spans 13 amino acids. In DNA form, the CDR3 reads TGTGCCAGCAGTCGGGCCAGAGAAGAGACCCAGTACTTC. Translation gives CASSRAREETQYF.